The sequence of this TCR beta chain was determined in a study of blood T cells in healthy people across ages. Study details: The template switching approach captured approximately one barcoded beta molecule for every two T cells. Overall study results and limits: Lack of knowledge of donor CMV status possibly confounded expanded clonotype changes.

This CDR3 region has 15 residues. From germline, CDR1 is SGHTA and CDR2 FQGNSA. V shed 5 bases and J 1 base; nucleotides not matched to a gene: 5. Healthy Russian Caucasian donors spanned ages roughly 6 to 90 years. This clonotype showed up just a few times. The antigen is undetermined. The second PCR ran about 6 to 12 cycles with a sample-barcoded 5' primer and J-beta primers. A tag from a template-switch adaptor with 12 random nucleotides marked each cDNA molecule. TCRdb re-called the 5' RACE reads through MiXCR, storing one row per CDR3 protein. Of approximately 730,000 distinct CDR3 sequences detected, roughly 44% appear once; the ten largest clones hold about 20%.

The sequence was obtained from an older woman in good health. The rearrangement joins TRBV7-2 to TRBJ1-5; the match to TRBD1 covers 7 bases. The sample consisted of blood. The CDR3 loop reads CASSTAGQSNQPQHF. The CDR3 DNA reads as TGTGCCAGCAGCACGGCGGGACAGAGCAATCAGCCCCAGCATTTT.